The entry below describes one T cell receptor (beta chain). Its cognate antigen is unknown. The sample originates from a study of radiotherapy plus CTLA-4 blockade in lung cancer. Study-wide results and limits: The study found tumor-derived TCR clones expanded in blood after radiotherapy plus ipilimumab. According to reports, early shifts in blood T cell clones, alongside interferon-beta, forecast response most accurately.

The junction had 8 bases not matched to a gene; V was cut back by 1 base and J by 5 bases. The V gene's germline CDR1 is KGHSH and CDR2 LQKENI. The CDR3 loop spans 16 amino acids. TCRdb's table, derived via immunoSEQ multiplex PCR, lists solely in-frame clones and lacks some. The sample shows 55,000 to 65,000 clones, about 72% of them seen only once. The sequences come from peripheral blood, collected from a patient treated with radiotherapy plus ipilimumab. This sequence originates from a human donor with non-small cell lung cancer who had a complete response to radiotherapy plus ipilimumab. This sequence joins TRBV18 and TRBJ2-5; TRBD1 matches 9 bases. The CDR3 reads CASSPRRLDRGETQYF. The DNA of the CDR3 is TGTGCCAGCTCACCACGTCGGTTGGACAGGGGCGAGACCCAGTACTTC.